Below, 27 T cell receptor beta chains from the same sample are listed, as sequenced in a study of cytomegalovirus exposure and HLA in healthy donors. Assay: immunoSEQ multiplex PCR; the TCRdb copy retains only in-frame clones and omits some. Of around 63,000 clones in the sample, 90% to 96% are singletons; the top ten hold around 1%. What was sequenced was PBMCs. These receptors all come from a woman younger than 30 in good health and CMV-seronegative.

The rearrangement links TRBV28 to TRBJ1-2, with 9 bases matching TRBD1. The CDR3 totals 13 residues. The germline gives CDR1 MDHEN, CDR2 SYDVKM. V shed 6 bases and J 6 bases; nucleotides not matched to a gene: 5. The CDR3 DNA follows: TGTGCCAGCAGCACCCGGACAGGGGATGGCTACACCTTC. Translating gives CASSTRTGDGYTF.

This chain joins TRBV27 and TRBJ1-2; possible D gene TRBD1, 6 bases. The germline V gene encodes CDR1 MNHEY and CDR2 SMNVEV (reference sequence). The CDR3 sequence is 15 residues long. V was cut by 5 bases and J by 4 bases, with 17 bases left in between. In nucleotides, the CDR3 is TGTGCCAGCAGTCCACTCGACCGGGACACCTATGGCTACACCTTC. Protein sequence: CASSPLDRDTYGYTF.

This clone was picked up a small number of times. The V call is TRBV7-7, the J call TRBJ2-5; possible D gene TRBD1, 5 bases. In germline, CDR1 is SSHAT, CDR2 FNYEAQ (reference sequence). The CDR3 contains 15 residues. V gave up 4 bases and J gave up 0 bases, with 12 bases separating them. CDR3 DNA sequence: TGTGCCAGCAGCTCTGGCAGGGTATACCAAGAGACCCAGTACTTC. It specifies CASSSGRVYQETQYF.

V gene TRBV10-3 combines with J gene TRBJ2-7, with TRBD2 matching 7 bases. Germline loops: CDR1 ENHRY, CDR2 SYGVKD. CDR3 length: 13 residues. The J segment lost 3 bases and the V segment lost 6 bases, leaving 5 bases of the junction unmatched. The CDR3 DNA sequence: TGTGCCATCAGGGGGCTAGCGGACTACGAGCAGTACTTC. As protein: CAIRGLADYEQYF.

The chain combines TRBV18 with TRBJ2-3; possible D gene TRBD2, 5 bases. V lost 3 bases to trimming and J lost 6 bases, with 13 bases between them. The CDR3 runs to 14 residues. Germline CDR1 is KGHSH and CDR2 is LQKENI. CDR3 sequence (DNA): TGTGCCAGCTCACCCGGACTCCTCGGGGATACGCAGTATTTT. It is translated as CASSPGLLGDTQYF.

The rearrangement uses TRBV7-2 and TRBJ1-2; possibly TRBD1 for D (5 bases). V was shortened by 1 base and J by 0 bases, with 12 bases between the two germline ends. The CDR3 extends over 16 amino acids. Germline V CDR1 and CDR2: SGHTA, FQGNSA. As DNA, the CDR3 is TGTGCCAGCAGCTTAGTGGGGGGTGAAGCTAACTATGGCTACACCTTC. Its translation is CASSLVGGEANYGYTF.

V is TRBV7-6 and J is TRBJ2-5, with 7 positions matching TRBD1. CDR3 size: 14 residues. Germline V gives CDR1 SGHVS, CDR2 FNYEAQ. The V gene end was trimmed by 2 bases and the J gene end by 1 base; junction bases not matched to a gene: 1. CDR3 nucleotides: TGTGCCAGCAGCTTATGGACAGGCCAAGAGACCCAGTACTTC. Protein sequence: CASSLWTGQETQYF.

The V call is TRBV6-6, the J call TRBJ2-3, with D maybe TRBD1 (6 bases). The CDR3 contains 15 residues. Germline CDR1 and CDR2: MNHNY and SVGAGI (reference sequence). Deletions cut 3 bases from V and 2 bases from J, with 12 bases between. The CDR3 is CASSYRDIHTDTQYF. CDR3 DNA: TGTGCCAGCAGTTATCGGGACATCCACACAGATACGCAGTATTTT.

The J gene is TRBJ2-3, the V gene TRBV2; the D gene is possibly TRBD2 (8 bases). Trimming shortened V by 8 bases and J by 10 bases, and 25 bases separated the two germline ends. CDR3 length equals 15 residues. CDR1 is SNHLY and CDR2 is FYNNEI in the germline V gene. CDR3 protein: CASRGGTVAGRAQYF. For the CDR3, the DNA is TGTGCCAGCCGGGGGGGGACAGTAGCGGGAAGGGCGCAGTATTTT.

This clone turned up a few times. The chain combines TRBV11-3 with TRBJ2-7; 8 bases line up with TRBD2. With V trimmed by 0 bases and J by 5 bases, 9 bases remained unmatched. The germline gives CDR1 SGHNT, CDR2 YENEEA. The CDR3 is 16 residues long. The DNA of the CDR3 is TGTGCCAGCAGCTTAGATGGTCGGGGGGGTTCGGACGAGCAGTACTTC. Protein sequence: CASSLDGRGGSDEQYF.

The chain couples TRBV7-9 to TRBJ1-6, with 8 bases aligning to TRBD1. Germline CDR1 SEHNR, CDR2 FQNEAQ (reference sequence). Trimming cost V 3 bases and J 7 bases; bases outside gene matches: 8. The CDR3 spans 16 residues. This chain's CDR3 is CASSLGTGPPNSPLHF. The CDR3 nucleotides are TGTGCCAGCAGCTTGGGGACAGGACCCCCAAATTCACCCCTCCACTTT.

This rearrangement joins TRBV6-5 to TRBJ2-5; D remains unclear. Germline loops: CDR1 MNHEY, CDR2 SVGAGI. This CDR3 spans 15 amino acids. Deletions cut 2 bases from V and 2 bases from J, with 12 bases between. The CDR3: CASSYQATVQETQYF. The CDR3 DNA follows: TGTGCCAGCAGTTACCAAGCTACGGTACAAGAGACCCAGTACTTC.

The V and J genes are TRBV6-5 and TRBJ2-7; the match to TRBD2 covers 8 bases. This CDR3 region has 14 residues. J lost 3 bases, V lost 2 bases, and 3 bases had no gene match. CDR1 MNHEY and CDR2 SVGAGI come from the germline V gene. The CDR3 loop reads CASSYGLAGYEQYF. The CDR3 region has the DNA TGTGCCAGCAGTTACGGGCTAGCGGGCTACGAGCAGTACTTC.

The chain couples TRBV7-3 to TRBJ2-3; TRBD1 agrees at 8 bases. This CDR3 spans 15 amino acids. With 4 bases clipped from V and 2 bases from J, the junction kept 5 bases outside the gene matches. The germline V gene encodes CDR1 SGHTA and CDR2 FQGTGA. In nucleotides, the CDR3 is TGTGCCAGCAGCTCAACGACAGGGGTCACAGATACGCAGTATTTT. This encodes CASSSTTGVTDTQYF.

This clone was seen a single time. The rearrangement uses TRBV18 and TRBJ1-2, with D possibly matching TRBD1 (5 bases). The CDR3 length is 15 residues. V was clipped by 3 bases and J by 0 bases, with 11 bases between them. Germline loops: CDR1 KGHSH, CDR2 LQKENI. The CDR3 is CASSPRQLPNYGYTF. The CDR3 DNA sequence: TGTGCCAGCTCACCCCGACAGCTACCTAACTATGGCTACACCTTC.

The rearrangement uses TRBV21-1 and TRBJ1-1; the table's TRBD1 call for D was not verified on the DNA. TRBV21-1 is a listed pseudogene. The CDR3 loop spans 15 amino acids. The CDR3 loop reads CASSQTDRGLSEAFF. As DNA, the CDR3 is TGTGCCAGCAGCCAGACCGACAGGGGGTTGTCTGAAGCTTTCTTT.

The CDR3 region has the DNA TGTGCCAGCCGGGGGGCTCTAGCCAAAAACATTCAGTACTTC. Translating it yields CASRGALAKNIQYF. V and J are TRBV6-1 and TRBJ2-4; D possibly corresponds to TRBD2 (7 bases). The CDR3 is 14 residues long. Trimming took off 8 bases at V and 0 bases at J, with 11 bases between the two ends. Germline-derived CDR1 and CDR2 are MNHNS and SASEGT.

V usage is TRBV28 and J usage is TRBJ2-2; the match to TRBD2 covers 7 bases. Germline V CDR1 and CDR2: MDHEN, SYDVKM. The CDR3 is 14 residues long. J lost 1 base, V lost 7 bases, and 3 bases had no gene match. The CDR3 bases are TGTGCCAGCACCCCGGGGGGGAACACCGGGGAGCTGTTTTTT. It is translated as CASTPGGNTGELFF. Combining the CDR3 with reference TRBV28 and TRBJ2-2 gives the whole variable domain DVKVTQSSRYLVKRTGEKVFLECVQDMDHENMFWYRQDPGLGLRLIYFSYDVKMKEKGDIPEGYSVSREKKERFSLILESASTNQTSMYLCASTPGGNTGELFFGEGSRLTVL.

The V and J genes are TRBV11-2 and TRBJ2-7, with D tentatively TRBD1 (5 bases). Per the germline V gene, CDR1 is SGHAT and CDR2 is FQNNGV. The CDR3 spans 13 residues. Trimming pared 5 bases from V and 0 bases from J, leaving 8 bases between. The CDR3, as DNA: TGTGCCAGCAGCCCCAGGGTCTCCTACGAGCAGTACTTC. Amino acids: CASSPRVSYEQYF.

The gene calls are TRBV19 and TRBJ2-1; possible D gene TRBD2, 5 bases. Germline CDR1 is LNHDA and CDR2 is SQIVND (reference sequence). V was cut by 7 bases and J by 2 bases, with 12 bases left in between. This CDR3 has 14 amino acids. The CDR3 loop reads CASTNNGAYNEQFF. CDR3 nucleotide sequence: TGTGCCAGTACAAATAACGGGGCCTACAATGAGCAGTTCTTC.

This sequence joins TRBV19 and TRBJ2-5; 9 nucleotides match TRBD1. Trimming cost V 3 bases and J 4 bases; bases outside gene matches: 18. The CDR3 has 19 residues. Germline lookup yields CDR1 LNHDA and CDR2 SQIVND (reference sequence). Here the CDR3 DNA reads TGTGCCAGTAGTATTGCCCGCGGGACAGGGTCACTAGGCGCAGAGACCCAGTACTTC. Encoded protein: CASSIARGTGSLGAETQYF.

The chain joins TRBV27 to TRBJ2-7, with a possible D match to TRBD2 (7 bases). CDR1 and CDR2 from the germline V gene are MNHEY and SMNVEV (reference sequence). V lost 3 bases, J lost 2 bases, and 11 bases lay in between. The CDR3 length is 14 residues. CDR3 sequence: CASSFARGPYEQYF. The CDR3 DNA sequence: TGTGCCAGCAGTTTTGCGCGGGGGCCCTACGAGCAGTACTTC.

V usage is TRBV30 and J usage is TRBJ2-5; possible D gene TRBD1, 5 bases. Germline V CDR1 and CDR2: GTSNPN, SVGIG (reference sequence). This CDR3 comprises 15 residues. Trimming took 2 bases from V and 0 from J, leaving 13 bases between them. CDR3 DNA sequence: TGTGCCTGGAGTTGGGGCAGTAGCCACCAAGAGACCCAGTACTTC. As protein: CAWSWGSSHQETQYF.

For the CDR3, the DNA is TGTGCCACTACGGGACAGGCCCTGGTGGGGGGCACTGAAGCTTTCTTT. Amino acids: CATTGQALVGGTEAFF. The V gene is TRBV7-9, the J gene TRBJ1-1; 8 nucleotides match TRBD1. CDR3 length equals 16 residues. CDR1 and CDR2 (germline): SEHNR, FQNEAQ (reference sequence). The V gene end was trimmed by 10 bases and the J gene end by 4 bases; junction bases not matched to a gene: 17.

CDR3 nucleotides: TGTGCCAGCAGTTTAGGCAGGGGAGTGGGCAATCAGCCCCAGCATTTT. Its translation is CASSLGRGVGNQPQHF. This chain uses TRBV28 with TRBJ1-5; D perhaps matches TRBD1 (6 bases). The CDR3 spans 16 residues. Deletions cut 2 bases from V and 2 bases from J, with 13 bases between. Germline-derived CDR1 and CDR2 are MDHEN and SYDVKM.

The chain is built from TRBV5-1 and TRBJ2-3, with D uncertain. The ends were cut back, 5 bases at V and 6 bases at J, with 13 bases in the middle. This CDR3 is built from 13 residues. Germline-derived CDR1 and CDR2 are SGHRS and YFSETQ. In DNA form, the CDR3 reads TGCGCCAGCAGTCCTCGTTGGGCGGATACGCAGTATTTT. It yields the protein CASSPRWADTQYF.

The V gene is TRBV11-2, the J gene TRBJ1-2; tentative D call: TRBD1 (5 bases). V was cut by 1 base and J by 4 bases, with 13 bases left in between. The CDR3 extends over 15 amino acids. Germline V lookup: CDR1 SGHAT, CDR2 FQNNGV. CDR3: CASSLGAGPGYGYTF. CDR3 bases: TGTGCCAGCAGCTTAGGGGCGGGGCCTGGCTATGGCTACACCTTC. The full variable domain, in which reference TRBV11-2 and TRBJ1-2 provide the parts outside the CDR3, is EAGVAQSPRYKIIEKRQSVAFWCNPISGHATLYWYQQILGQGPKLLIQFQNNGVVDDSQLPKDRFSAERLKGVDSTLKIQPAKLEDSAVYLCASSLGAGPGYGYTFGSGTRLTVV.